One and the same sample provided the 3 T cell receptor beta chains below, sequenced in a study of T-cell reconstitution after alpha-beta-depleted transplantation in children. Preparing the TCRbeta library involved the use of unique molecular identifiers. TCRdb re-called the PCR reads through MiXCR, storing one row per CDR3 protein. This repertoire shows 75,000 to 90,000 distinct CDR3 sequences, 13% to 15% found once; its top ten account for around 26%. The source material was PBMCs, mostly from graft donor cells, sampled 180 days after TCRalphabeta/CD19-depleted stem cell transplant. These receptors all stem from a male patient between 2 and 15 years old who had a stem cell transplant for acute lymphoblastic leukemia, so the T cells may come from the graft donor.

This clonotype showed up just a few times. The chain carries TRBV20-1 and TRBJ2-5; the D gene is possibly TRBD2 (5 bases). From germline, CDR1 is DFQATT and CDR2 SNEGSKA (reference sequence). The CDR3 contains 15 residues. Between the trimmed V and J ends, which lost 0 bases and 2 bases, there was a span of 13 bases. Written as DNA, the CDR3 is TGCAGTGCTAGAGATGGCACGGACTCGCAAGAGACCCAGTACTTC. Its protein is CSARDGTDSQETQYF.

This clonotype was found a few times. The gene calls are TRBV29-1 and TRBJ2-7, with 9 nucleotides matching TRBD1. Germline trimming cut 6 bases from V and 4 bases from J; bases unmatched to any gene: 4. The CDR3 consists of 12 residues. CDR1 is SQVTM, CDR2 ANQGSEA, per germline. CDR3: CSVTGQGYEQYF. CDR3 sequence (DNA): TGCAGCGTGACGGGACAGGGTTACGAGCAGTACTTC.

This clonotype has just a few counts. In DNA form, the CDR3 reads TGTGCCAGCAGCTTAGCCGGGACTGCCGGCTACACCTTC. This encodes CASSLAGTAGYTF. The V and J genes are TRBV7-2 and TRBJ1-2; a weak D match, TRBD1 (5 bases). CDR1 is SGHTA, CDR2 FQGNSA, per germline. Deletions cut 0 bases from V and 8 bases from J, with 10 bases between. The CDR3 runs 13 residues.